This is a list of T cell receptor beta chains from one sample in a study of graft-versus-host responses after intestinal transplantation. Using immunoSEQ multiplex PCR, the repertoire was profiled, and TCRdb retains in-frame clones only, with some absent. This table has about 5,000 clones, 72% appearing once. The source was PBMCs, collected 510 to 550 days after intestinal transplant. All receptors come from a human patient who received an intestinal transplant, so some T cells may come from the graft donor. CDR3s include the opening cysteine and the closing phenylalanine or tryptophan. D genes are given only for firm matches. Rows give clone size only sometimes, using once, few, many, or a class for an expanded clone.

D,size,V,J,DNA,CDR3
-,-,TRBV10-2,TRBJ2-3,TGCGCCAGCAGATCCCGGGGGGCGAGCACAGATACGCAGTATTTT,CASRSRGASTDTQYF
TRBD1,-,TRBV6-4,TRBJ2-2,TGTACCAGCAGTGACAGGGACACCGGGGACCTGTTTTTT,CTSSDRDTGDLFF
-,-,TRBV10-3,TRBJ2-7,TGTGCCATCAGTGAGTGGGGCAGGACTACGGGGGAGCAGTACTTC,CAISEWGRTTGEQYF
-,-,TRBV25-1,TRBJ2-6,TGTGCCAGCAGTCCCCCGTCTGGGGCCAACGTCCTGACTTTC,CASSPPSGANVLTF
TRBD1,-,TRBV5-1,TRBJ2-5,TGCGCCAGCAGCCGGACAGGGGGCGCGGGCCACCAAGAGACCCAGTACTTC,CASSRTGGAGHQETQYF
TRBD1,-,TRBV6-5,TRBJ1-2,TGTGCCAGCACAGACAGGGAAGAAAGCTACACCTTC,CASTDREESYTF
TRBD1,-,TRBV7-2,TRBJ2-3,TGTGCCAGCAGCTTGGGACAGGGGCACACAGATACGCAGTATTTT,CASSLGQGHTDTQYF
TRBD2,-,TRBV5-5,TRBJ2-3,TGTGCCAGCAGCCAAGATCAAGAGCGGGGTCTCACAGATACGCAGTATTTT,CASSQDQERGLTDTQYF
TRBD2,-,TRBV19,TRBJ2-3,TGTGCCAGTAGTATAACTGCGAAACTAGCGGGGGCCAGCACAGATACGCAGTATTTT,CASSITAKLAGASTDTQYF
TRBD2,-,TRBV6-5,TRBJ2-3,TGTGCCAGCAGTGGACTAGCGGACACAGATACGCAGTATTTT,CASSGLADTDTQYF
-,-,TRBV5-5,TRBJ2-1,TGTGCCAGCAGTCCCGATATTCACAATGAGCAGTTCTTC,CASSPDIHNEQFF
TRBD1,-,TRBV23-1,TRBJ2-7,TGCGCCAGCAGTCAGCGGGACAGGTCTCCCTACGAGCAGTACTTC,CASSQRDRSPYEQYF
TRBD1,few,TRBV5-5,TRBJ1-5,TGTGCCAGCAGCCTTGGGACAGGGAATCAGCCCCAGCATTTT,CASSLGTGNQPQHF
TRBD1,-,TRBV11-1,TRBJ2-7,TGTGCCAGCAGCTTCCGCCGACAGGGGCACGAGCAGTACTTC,CASSFRRQGHEQYF
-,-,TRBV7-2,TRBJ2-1,TGTGCCAGCCCTGGGGATGAGCAGTTCTTC,CASPGDEQFF
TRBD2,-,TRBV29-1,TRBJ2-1,TGCAGCGTTGACCGGACTAGCTTCTACAATGAGCAGTTCTTC,CSVDRTSFYNEQFF
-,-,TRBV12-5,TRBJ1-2,TGTGCTAGTGGTTTATATGGCTACACCTTC,CASGLYGYTF
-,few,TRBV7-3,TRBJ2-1,TGTGCCAGCACCCCCCCGGGGGACCACTCCTACAATGAGCAGTTCTTC,CASTPPGDHSYNEQFF
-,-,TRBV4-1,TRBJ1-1,TGCGCCAGCAGCCAAGATGGAGAAAAAGCTTTCTTT,CASSQDGEKAFF
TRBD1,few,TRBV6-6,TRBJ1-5,TGTGCCACCGTGACAGGGGGCGAGAATCAGCCCCAGCATTTT,CATVTGGENQPQHF
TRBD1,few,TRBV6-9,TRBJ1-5,TGTGCCACCGTGACAGGGGGCGAGAATCAGCCCCAGCATTTT,CATVTGGENQPQHF
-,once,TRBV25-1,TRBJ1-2,TGTGCCAGCAGGGGGGACAACCTATTATACACCTTC,CASRGDNLLYTF
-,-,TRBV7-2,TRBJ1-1,TGTGCCAGCAGCTTAGCGGCAATAACTGAAGCTTTCTTT,CASSLAAITEAFF
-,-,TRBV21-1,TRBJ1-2,TGTGCCAGCAGGGACAAAAACTATGGCTACACCTTC,CASRDKNYGYTF
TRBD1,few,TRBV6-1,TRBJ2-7,TGTGCCAGCAGTGAAAGAGGGACAGGGGCCTACGAGCAGTACTTC,CASSERGTGAYEQYF
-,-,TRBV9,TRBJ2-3,TGTGCCAGCAGCGTAGGAGGGGGTAGCGGGTTCACAGATACGCAGTATTTT,CASSVGGGSGFTDTQYF
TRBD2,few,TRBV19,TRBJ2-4,TGTGCCAGTATTCCTAGCGGGGGCCCAAAAAACATTCAGTACTTC,CASIPSGGPKNIQYF
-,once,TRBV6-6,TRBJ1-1,TGTGCCAGCAGTCGGCAAGAGAGGTTGAACACTGAAGCTTTCTTT,CASSRQERLNTEAFF
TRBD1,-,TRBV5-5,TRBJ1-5,TGTGCCAGCAGCTTGGACAGGGGTAGATCAAGGCCCCAGCATTTT,CASSLDRGRSRPQHF
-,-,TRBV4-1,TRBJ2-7,TGCGCCAGCAGCCGCGAGACCGCCCCTCGGGTGGAGCAGTACTTC,CASSRETAPRVEQYF
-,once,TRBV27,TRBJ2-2,TGTGCCAGCAGCCCGATCGCTTCTGGGTACGGGAACACCGGGGAGCTGTTTTTT,CASSPIASGYGNTGELFF
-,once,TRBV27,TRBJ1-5,TGTGCCAGCAGTTTATCCACAGTGTTGCTGTGTAGCAATCAGCCCCAGCATTTT,CASSLSTVLLCSNQPQHF
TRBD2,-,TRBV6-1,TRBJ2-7,TGTGCCAGCAGTGAGGGGACTAGCGGGGGGGCCGACGAGCAGTACTTC,CASSEGTSGGADEQYF
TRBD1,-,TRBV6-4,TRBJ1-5,TGTGCCAGCAGCGAACCCCGGACAGGGGGGGGGAACGGCAATCAGCCCCAGCATTTT,CASSEPRTGGGNGNQPQHF
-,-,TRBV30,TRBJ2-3,TGTGCCTGGAGTGTAAAACGGGGATACACAGATACGCAGTATTTT,CAWSVKRGYTDTQYF
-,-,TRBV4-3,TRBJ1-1,TGCGCCAGCAGCCCTAGGCAAGTTGGGAACACTGAAGCTTTCTTT,CASSPRQVGNTEAFF
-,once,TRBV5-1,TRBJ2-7,TGCGCCAGCAGCCTGGCCGTGGGAAACTCCTACGAGCAGTACTTC,CASSLAVGNSYEQYF
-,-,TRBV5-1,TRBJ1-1,TGCGCCAGCAGCACGGTCGGCGGACGGATGAACACTGAAGCTTTCTTT,CASSTVGGRMNTEAFF
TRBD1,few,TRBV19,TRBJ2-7,TGTGCCAGTAGTACAAAGGGACAGGGGGCCGGGGAGCAGTACTTC,CASSTKGQGAGEQYF
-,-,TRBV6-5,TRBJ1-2,TGTGCCAGCAGTTACTCGGGGGGAGGCTATGGCTACACCTTC,CASSYSGGGYGYTF
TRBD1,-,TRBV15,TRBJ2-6,TGTGCCACCAGCCCGGGACAGGACTCTGGGGCCAACGTCCTGACTTTC,CATSPGQDSGANVLTF
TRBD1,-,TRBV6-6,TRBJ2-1,TGTGCCAGCAGCGAGGGACAGGGGGTAGAGGAGCAGTTCTTC,CASSEGQGVEEQFF
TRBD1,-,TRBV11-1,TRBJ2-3,TGTGCCAGCAGCTTGGGACAGGGGCACACAGATACGCAGTATTTT,CASSLGQGHTDTQYF
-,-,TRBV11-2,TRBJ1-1,TGTGCCAGCAGCTTTTCTGTGAACACTGAAGCTTTCTTT,CASSFSVNTEAFF